This TCR beta chain was identified in a study of blood T cell repertoires in COVID-19. On the study more broadly: COVID-19 samples, acute and convalescent, were from the United States, Italy and Spain.

The CDR3 sequence is 14 residues long. Per germline, CDR1 SSHAT and CDR2 FNYEAQ (reference sequence). Authors' analysis steps: The assay estimated nucleated cells by amplifying reference gene primers. Data came from immunoSEQ multiplex PCR; TCRdb stores just in-frame clones and leaves some out. The V and J calls and clone size come from that table; D and trimming were worked out from the DNA. The data contain more than 150,000 clones, about 83% of them seen just once; the ten biggest clones take up around 12%. In the case of this clone: One junction end does not reproduce the germline sequence, and a read error may be involved.

The clonotype originates from a woman in her seventies with COVID-19, enrolled during active disease. The chain recombines TRBV7-7 with TRBJ2-1, with 7 bases that match TRBD1. Sequenced sample: peripheral blood. The CDR3 loop reads CASSSGQQNNEQFF. CDR3 DNA sequence: TGTGCTAGCAGCTCGGGACAGCAAAACAATGAGCAGTTCTTC.